This T cell receptor beta chain is from a study of shared clonotypes between healthy human individuals. General study results and limits: Few donors restricted represented genetic and exposure-history diversity. Clonotype sharing across donors was expected to vary with sequencing depth.

The DNA input per sorted-subset replicate PCR was 200 ng, corresponding to 30,000 or so T cell genomes. Sequencing was performed with immunoSEQ multiplex PCR; in TCRdb, only in-frame clones are kept and a portion is missing. The repertoire holds 2 million to 2.5 million clones, with 95% as singletons. This clone has just one count. Its target is not known. A read error may be the cause here, since a much bigger clone is one base away. This sample includes further DNA sequences coding for the same CDR3. The CDR3 has 17 amino acids. Germline-derived CDR1 and CDR2 are SNHLY and FYNNEI. V was pared by 6 bases and J by 2 bases, with 6 bases of the junction left unmatched.

The source is a man aged 18-30 years in good health. Sequencing was performed on naive CD4+ T cells sorted from blood. Subset here: CD45RA+ positively selected. The chain has TRBV2 and TRBJ2-2, with 13 bases fitting TRBD2. This CDR3 reads CASSVGTSGVNTGELFF. In DNA, the CDR3 is TGTGCCAGCAGCGTGGGGACTAGCGGGGTAAACACCGGGGAGCTGTTTTTT.